The clone carrying this T cell receptor beta chain has ten or more counts. The data derive from a study of spatial heterogeneity in lung cancer. Time point specified: sample taken at primary tumor resection. The input material, whole RNA from tumor, nontumor lung or frozen PBMC, was sequenced unsorted. Each CDR3 protein is one row after TCRdb ran MiXCR on the 5' RACE reads. Of 25,000 or so distinct CDR3 sequences in the sample, 4% to 6% were seen once. The source of this sequence is a male donor with early-stage non-small cell lung cancer. Sample: PBMCs, taken at surgery.

The CDR3 bases are TGTGCCAGCAGCCCAAGGGGGGAGAACACTGAAGCTTTCTTT. Translation gives CASSPRGENTEAFF. The chain couples TRBV6-1 to TRBJ1-1; the D gene is possibly TRBD1 (6 bases). The germline V and J ends were trimmed by 6 bases and 1 base, with 12 bases remaining between them. The CDR3 consists of 14 residues. Germline assignment: CDR1 MNHNS and CDR2 SASEGT.